This passage covers 24 T cell receptor beta chains from one sample sequenced in a study of graft-versus-host responses after intestinal transplantation. These receptors are not linked to any known antigen. Assay used: immunoSEQ multiplex PCR; TCRdb lists only in-frame clones, some missing. The table has 84,000 or so clones, about nine tenths seen once; the top ten hold roughly 0.31%. Sequences were derived from unstimulated CD4+ T cells sorted from spleen or lymph node cells, sampled before intestinal transplant. The receptor source for this set is a human donor who received an intestinal transplant.

In its sample, this clone was seen once. The genes are TRBV6-1 and TRBJ1-2, with 7 bases matching TRBD1. With 5 bases clipped from V and 6 bases from J, the junction kept 9 bases outside the gene matches. This CDR3 is 14 amino acids long. Germline CDR1 is MNHNS and CDR2 is SASEGT. The CDR3 here is CASSLTGEVDGYTF. DNA of the CDR3: TGTGCCAGCAGTCTAACAGGGGAAGTGGATGGCTACACCTTC.

V and J are TRBV30 and TRBJ2-7; D gene unclear. Germline-derived CDR1 and CDR2 are GTSNPN and SVGIG (reference sequence). There are 14 residues in the CDR3. V was cut by 4 bases and J by 2 bases, with 15 bases left in between. CDR3 sequence (DNA): TGTGCCTGGACACAGAACACCGGTCCCTACGAGCAGTACTTC. Residues: CAWTQNTGPYEQYF.

The chain uses TRBV6-1 and TRBJ2-7; D not certain. The CDR3 runs to 15 residues. The germline gives CDR1 MNHNS, CDR2 SASEGT. Deletions cut 4 bases from V and 0 bases from J, with 13 bases between. Here the CDR3 reads CASSASLLSSYEQYF. In DNA, the CDR3 is TGTGCCAGCAGTGCCAGCCTACTGAGCTCCTACGAGCAGTACTTC.

The chain employs TRBV6-1 and TRBJ2-4; maybe TRBD1 (5 bases). The CDR3 runs to 15 residues. V was shortened by 6 bases and J by 1 base, with 13 bases between the two germline ends. CDR1 and CDR2 (germline): MNHNS, SASEGT. This chain's CDR3 is CASRDNGAAKNIQYF. In DNA form, the CDR3 reads TGTGCCAGCAGAGACAATGGGGCGGCCAAAAACATTCAGTACTTC.

This clone was picked up one time. As DNA, the CDR3 is TGTGCCAGCAGCTATTCGACAGGACCCCAAGAGACCCAGTACTTC. The encoded protein is CASSYSTGPQETQYF. V usage is TRBV11-2 and J usage is TRBJ2-5; D is possibly TRBD1 (6 bases). V lost 4 bases, J lost 1 base, and 13 bases lay in between. CDR3 length: 15 amino acids. Looked up from germline, CDR1 is SGHAT and CDR2 is FQNNGV.

Note on this clone: A junction end diverges from the germline sequence, so it may reflect a read error. Distinct nucleotide sequences in the sample also encode this CDR3. This chain uses TRBV5-1 with TRBJ1-1; 7 bases are shared with TRBD1. The CDR3 covers 18 residues. Germline V gene sequence: CDR1 SGHRS, CDR2 YFSETQ. CDR3 coding DNA: TGCGCCAGCAGCTTGGCGAATGACAGGGTTGGGATGAACACCGAAGCTTTCTTT. It is translated as CASSLANDRVGMNTEAFF.

V is TRBV27 and J is TRBJ2-1; D is undetermined. This CDR3 has 18 amino acids. Trimming shortened V by 6 bases and J by 0 bases, and 21 bases separated the two germline ends. From germline, CDR1 is MNHEY and CDR2 SMNVEV (reference sequence). The CDR3 coding sequence is TGTGCCAGCAGCAGAAGACCACACGGCGGCAGCTCCTACAATGAGCAGTTCTTC. Translating it yields CASSRRPHGGSSYNEQFF.

The chain joins TRBV5-1 to TRBJ1-5, with TRBD1 as a possible D gene (5 bases). Between the trimmed V and J ends, which lost 4 bases and 5 bases, there was a span of 13 bases. Germline V gene sequence: CDR1 SGHRS, CDR2 YFSETQ. This CDR3 contains 14 residues. CDR3 DNA sequence: TGCGCCAGCAGCCCCGTGGGGGGAGATCAGCCCCAGCATTTT. This codes for CASSPVGGDQPQHF.

The genes are TRBV4-1 and TRBJ2-1, with 12 bases lining up with TRBD2. This CDR3 is built from 18 residues. Germline CDR1 and CDR2: MGHRA and YSYEKL. V shed 5 bases, J shed 0 bases, and the junction held 8 bases outside the gene matches. The CDR3 loop is CASSNGLAGQSSYNEQFF. The CDR3 DNA sequence: TGCGCCAGCAGCAACGGACTAGCGGGGCAGAGCTCCTACAATGAGCAGTTCTTC.

V and J are TRBV12-1 and TRBJ2-7; TRBD2 is the table's D call, not checked against the DNA. TRBV12-1 has pseudogene status. This CDR3 contains 19 residues. Written as DNA, the CDR3 is TGTGCCAGCAGCTTTGTAAAGGGACTAGCGGGAGGGCAGGGGTACGAGCAGTACTTC. Its protein is CASSFVKGLAGGQGYEQYF.

V usage is TRBV5-1 and J usage is TRBJ1-2; 9 bases line up with TRBD1. Germline V lookup: CDR1 SGHRS, CDR2 YFSETQ. J gave up 4 bases and V 3 bases, and 4 bases lay outside the gene matches. The CDR3 spans 14 residues. CDR3 in DNA: TGCGCCAGCAGCTCGAAGACAGGGGGCTATGGCTACACCTTC. Its translation: CASSSKTGGYGYTF.

This chain's CDR3 is CASGSPLNTEAFF. DNA of the CDR3: TGTGCCAGCGGCAGTCCCTTGAACACTGAAGCTTTCTTT. V gene TRBV14 combines with J gene TRBJ1-1, with D unclear. Trimming took 8 bases from V and 0 from J, leaving 10 bases between them. CDR3 length: 13 residues. The germline CDR1 and CDR2 sequences are SGHDN and FVKESK. The full variable domain, completed using reference TRBV14 and TRBJ1-1, is EAGVTQFPSHSVIEKGQTVTLRCDPISGHDNLYWYRRVMGKEIKFLLHFVKESKQDESGMPNNRFLAERTGGTYSTLKVQPAELEDSGVYFCASGSPLNTEAFFGQGTRLTVV.

The J gene is TRBJ2-7, the V gene TRBV6-5; 10 bases map to TRBD1. V lost 8 bases, J lost 5 bases, and 6 bases stayed unmatched. Per germline, CDR1 MNHEY and CDR2 SVGAGI. This CDR3 spans 13 amino acids. The CDR3 here is CASWDRGVHEQYF. CDR3 bases: TGTGCCAGCTGGGACAGGGGAGTTCACGAGCAGTACTTC.

The chain combines TRBV27 with TRBJ2-4, with 11 bases that match TRBD2. V shed 4 bases and J 5 bases; nucleotides not matched to a gene: 4. This CDR3 has 15 amino acids. Germline CDR1 reads MNHEY; CDR2 reads SMNVEV (reference sequence). Here the CDR3 reads CASSSLGLAENIQYF. CDR3 nucleotides: TGTGCCAGCAGTTCCCTGGGACTAGCGGAAAACATTCAGTACTTC.

DNA of the CDR3: TGTGCCAGCAGCTTAGGAGGGGTGAACACTGAAGCTTTCTTT. Translating it yields CASSLGGVNTEAFF. The genes are TRBV11-3 and TRBJ1-1, with D possibly matching TRBD1 (5 bases). Germline loops: CDR1 SGHNT, CDR2 YENEEA. V dropped 1 base and J dropped 0 bases, with 6 bases sitting between them. The length of the CDR3 is 14 residues.

J is TRBJ1-4 and V is TRBV6-5; D uncertain. The CDR3 spans 12 residues. Germline lookup yields CDR1 MNHEY and CDR2 SVGAGI. Trimming stripped 2 bases from V and 6 bases from J, with 4 bases between. CDR3 in amino acids: CASSYRDEKLFF. CDR3 in DNA: TGTGCCAGCAGTTACAGGGATGAAAAACTGTTTTTT.

CDR3 nucleotide sequence: TGCGCCAGCAGCCCCAGGCGCGTCTCCTACAATGAGCAGTTCTTC. Protein product: CASSPRRVSYNEQFF. The V gene is TRBV5-1, the J gene TRBJ2-1; D is ambiguous. Germline V gives CDR1 SGHRS, CDR2 YFSETQ. Trimming took off 4 bases at V and 0 bases at J, with 11 bases between the two ends. The CDR3 totals 15 residues.

The chain carries TRBV11-3 and TRBJ2-4; 7 nucleotides match TRBD1. The germline V gene has CDR1 SGHNT and CDR2 YENEEA. This CDR3 has 15 amino acids. The ends lost 5 bases at V and 4 bases at J; junction bases unmatched: 8. CDR3 residues: CASSQTGQGKNIQYF. CDR3 coding DNA: TGTGCCAGCAGCCAGACAGGGCAAGGGAAAAACATTCAGTACTTC.

J is TRBJ2-7 and V is TRBV5-1; TRBD1 matches at 7 bases. CDR1 is SGHRS and CDR2 is YFSETQ in the germline V gene. J lost 0 bases, V lost 2 bases, and 8 bases had no gene match. The CDR3 contains 16 residues. CDR3 nucleotides: TGCGCCAGCAGCTTACAGGGGTTTGGGAGCTCCTACGAGCAGTACTTC. Protein product: CASSLQGFGSSYEQYF. The whole variable domain, filled in from reference TRBV5-1 and TRBJ2-7, reads KAGVTQTPRYLIKTRGQQVTLSCSPISGHRSVSWYQQTPGQGLQFLFEYFSETQRNKGNFPGRFSGRQFSNSRSEMNVSTLELGDSALYLCASSLQGFGSSYEQYFGPGTRLTVT.

The V gene is TRBV5-1, the J gene TRBJ2-1, with TRBD2 as a possible D gene (6 bases). Germline loops: CDR1 SGHRS, CDR2 YFSETQ. Trimming removed 5 bases at V and 7 bases at J, with 10 bases between. The CDR3 spans 12 residues. As DNA, the CDR3 is TGCGCCAGCAGTACTAGCCCGAATGAGCAGTTCTTC. Translating it yields CASSTSPNEQFF.

The chain is built from TRBV5-3 and TRBJ1-1; D is perhaps TRBD1 (5 bases). TRBV5-3 is flagged as an ORF with uncertain function. The CDR3 extends over 15 amino acids. The V end lost 7 bases, the J end lost 2 bases, and 18 bases lay between the germline ends. The CDR3 nucleotides read TGTGCCAGACAGGGACTGGATGCCAAAAACACTGAAGCTTTCTTT. It codes for CARQGLDAKNTEAFF.

This clone has just one count. The chain combines TRBV7-2 with TRBJ2-7; D is possibly TRBD2 (6 bases). Germline lookup yields CDR1 SGHTA and CDR2 FQGNSA. The V end lost 1 base, the J end lost 4 bases, and 11 bases lay between the germline ends. The length of the CDR3 is 14 residues. CDR3 DNA: TGTGCCAGCAGCTTAGACGGGAGTAGATACGAGCAGTACTTC. It is translated as CASSLDGSRYEQYF.

This chain connects TRBV11-3 to TRBJ2-1; perhaps TRBD2 as D (6 bases). V was shortened by 5 bases and J by 6 bases, with 17 bases between the two germline ends. CDR3 size: 15 residues. The germline CDR1 and CDR2 sequences are SGHNT and YENEEA. The CDR3 region has the DNA TGTGCCAGCAGCCAGACGGGGGATTCGCCCAATGAGCAGTTCTTC. Translated: CASSQTGDSPNEQFF.

This clone was counted a single time. V is TRBV28 and J is TRBJ1-4; 7 bases line up with TRBD1. Germline CDR1 MDHEN, CDR2 SYDVKM. The CDR3 sequence is 15 residues long. The V and J ends lost 5 bases and 5 bases, in that order; junction bases with no gene match: 8. For the CDR3, the DNA is TGTGCCAGCAGTCCTCCCGGGACAGAGAATGAAAAACTGTTTTTT. Protein sequence: CASSPPGTENEKLFF.